Shown below are 30 T cell receptor beta chains from a single sample sequenced in a study of T-cell reconstitution after alpha-beta-depleted transplantation in children. Construction of the TCRbeta library involved unique molecular identifiers. TCRdb re-analysed the PCR reads in MiXCR, keeping a single row per CDR3 protein. Of approximately 85,000 distinct CDR3 sequences listed, 15% to 18% are singletons. The material was PBMCs, mostly from graft donor cells, obtained 180 days after TCRalphabeta/CD19-depleted stem cell transplant. The source of these receptors is a male patient aged 2-15 years who had a stem cell transplant for acute lymphoblastic leukemia, so the T cells may come from the graft donor.

This clonotype was observed at least ten times. The chain links TRBV12-3 or TRBV12-4 to TRBJ2-5; 7 nucleotides line up with TRBD1. Trimming removed 6 bases from V and 5 bases from J; junction bases left unmatched: 12. The CDR3 length is 15 residues. CDR3 nucleotide sequence: TGTGCCAGCAGATCGCCCATAGGACAGGCGGAGACCCAGTACTTC. Translated: CASRSPIGQAETQYF.

This clonotype was seen more than once but under ten times. The gene calls are TRBV5-1 and TRBJ2-1; D is possibly TRBD2 (7 bases). With 4 bases removed from V and 3 bases from J, the gap between germline ends came to 20 bases. The CDR3 sequence is 17 residues long. The V gene's germline CDR1 is SGHRS and CDR2 YFSETQ. The CDR3 sequence is CASSPWGWGGHYNEQFF. CDR3 sequence (DNA): TGCGCCAGCAGCCCTTGGGGTTGGGGGGGCCACTACAATGAGCAGTTCTTC.

This clonotype was recorded a few times. The chain recombines TRBV7-2 with TRBJ1-6, with 10 bases matching TRBD1. CDR3 length equals 16 residues. Trimming took 4 bases from V and 5 from J; bases not matched to a gene: 5. The germline CDR1 and CDR2 sequences are SGHTA and FQGNSA. The CDR3 bases are TGTGCCAGCAGCTCGGTGGGGACAGGGGATAATTCACCCCTCCACTTT. This sequence encodes CASSSVGTGDNSPLHF.

The V call is TRBV11-2, the J call TRBJ2-2; D is undetermined. This CDR3 contains 20 residues. From germline, CDR1 is SGHAT and CDR2 FQNNGV. V was cut by 0 bases and J by 0 bases, with 20 bases left in between. CDR3 in amino acids: CASSLDPPRRTLPNTGELFF. DNA for the CDR3: TGTGCCAGCAGCTTAGATCCCCCTCGACGGACCCTCCCGAACACCGGGGAGCTGTTTTTT.

This clonotype was observed a few times. V usage is TRBV30 and J usage is TRBJ2-3; D is unresolved. With 0 bases removed from V and 5 bases from J, the gap between germline ends came to 3 bases. The CDR3 length is 11 residues. CDR1 and CDR2 from the germline V gene are GTSNPN and SVGIG (reference sequence). The CDR3 nucleotides are TGTGCCTGGAGTGTGGGAGATACGCAGTATTTT. Encoded protein: CAWSVGDTQYF.

Only a few counts were recorded for this clonotype. The J gene is TRBJ2-2, the V gene TRBV15; the D gene is possibly TRBD2 (5 bases). V was clipped by 4 bases and J by 6 bases, with 9 bases between them. The length of the CDR3 is 13 residues. CDR1 is LNHNV and CDR2 is YYDKDF in the germline V gene (reference sequence). The CDR3 coding sequence is TGTGCCACCAGCACGTGGACTTCCGGGGAGCTGTTTTTT. Translation: CATSTWTSGELFF.

The chain joins TRBV6-5 to TRBJ2-7, with TRBD2 identical over 11 bases. Germline V CDR1 and CDR2: MNHEY, SVGAGI. The trim removed 0 bases at V and 3 bases at J, leaving 13 bases unmatched. This CDR3 spans 19 amino acids. The CDR3 region is CASSYSRLAGTVKRYEQYF. For the CDR3, the DNA is TGTGCCAGCAGTTACTCAAGACTAGCGGGGACCGTGAAACGCTACGAGCAGTACTTC.

Ten or more counts support this clonotype. This chain links TRBV20-1 with TRBJ1-2; TRBD1 matches 11 bases. After removal of 5 bases from V and 4 bases from J, the junction contained 6 bases not matched to a gene. The CDR3 runs to 14 residues. CDR1 is DFQATT and CDR2 is SNEGSKA in the germline V gene (reference sequence). The CDR3 DNA reads TGCAGTGCTCGCGGACAGGGGGCTGGCTATGGCTACACCTTC. It yields the protein CSARGQGAGYGYTF.

CDR3 in DNA: TGTGCCAGCAACAAAGCGGGGGGGCAAGAGACCCAGTACTTC. Its protein is CASNKAGGQETQYF. The V and J genes are TRBV12-3 or TRBV12-4 and TRBJ2-5; 10 nucleotides agree with TRBD2. J lost 2 bases, V lost 7 bases, and 4 bases had no gene match. CDR3 length equals 14 residues.

This clonotype has a handful of counts. The chain links TRBV20-1 to TRBJ1-1; 8 bases are a match to TRBD1. The CDR3 has 16 amino acids. V was clipped by 3 bases and J by 4 bases; unmatched bases: 13. Germline loops: CDR1 DFQATT, CDR2 SNEGSKA (reference sequence). CDR3 residues: CSASQGAWGSTTEAFF. The CDR3 nucleotides are TGCAGTGCTAGTCAGGGGGCGTGGGGTAGTACCACTGAAGCTTTCTTT.

This clonotype was seen only a few times. The CDR3 sequence: CASSDPVPGDEKLFF. The CDR3 nucleotides read TGTGCCAGCAGTGACCCGGTCCCTGGGGATGAAAAACTGTTTTTT. The chain is built from TRBV6-1 and TRBJ1-4; D remains unclear. Between the trimmed V and J ends, which lost 3 bases and 6 bases, there was a span of 14 bases. The CDR3 consists of 15 residues. CDR1 is MNHNS, CDR2 SASEGT, per germline.

The chain links TRBV11-2 to TRBJ2-2; D is tentatively TRBD1 or TRBD2 (5 bases each). The CDR3 is made up of 13 amino acids. CDR1 SGHAT and CDR2 FQNNGV come from the germline V gene. Trimming stripped 5 bases from V and 4 bases from J, with 8 bases between. CDR3 DNA: TGTGCCAGCAGCCTAGGGACCACCGGGGAGCTGTTTTTT. Amino acids: CASSLGTTGELFF.

The chain is built from TRBV29-1 and TRBJ1-3; D is uncertain. The V and J ends lost 4 bases and 3 bases respectively, with 10 bases between them. Germline V gene sequence: CDR1 SQVTM, CDR2 ANQGSEA. This CDR3 is 13 amino acids long. CDR3 residues: CSVAEGFGNTIYF. DNA of the CDR3: TGCAGCGTTGCCGAGGGCTTTGGAAACACCATATATTTT.

This clonotype was seen once. The junction shows a germline mismatch at one end, possibly a read error. The V call is TRBV7-3, the J call TRBJ2-7; D remains ambiguous. The CDR3 contains 14 residues. Germline assignment: CDR1 SGHTA and CDR2 FQGTGA. The CDR3, as DNA: TGTGCCAGCAGCTTAAACCGCGGTCCCTACGCGCAGTACTTC. Translation: CASSLNRGPYAQYF.

The sample holds a few counts of this clonotype. V gene TRBV28 combines with J gene TRBJ2-5, with D possibly matching TRBD2 (7 bases). The CDR3 contains 15 residues. V lost 2 bases and J lost 2, with 12 bases in between. The germline gives CDR1 MDHEN, CDR2 SYDVKM. CDR3 coding DNA: TGTGCCAGCAGTTTAGGGGGGGGCTGGCAAGAGACCCAGTACTTC. Protein: CASSLGGGWQETQYF.

This clonotype was observed a handful of times. The chain has TRBV6-5 and TRBJ2-2; 7 bases fit TRBD2. Germline CDR1 reads MNHEY; CDR2 reads SVGAGI. The CDR3 contains 17 residues. With V trimmed by 0 bases and J by 7 bases, 11 bases remained unmatched. CDR3: CASSYSRWGGSDGELFF. The CDR3 DNA reads TGTGCCAGCAGTTACTCGAGGTGGGGGGGGTCGGACGGGGAGCTGTTTTTT.

This clonotype occurred many times. The rearrangement links TRBV20-1 to TRBJ2-4; D perhaps matches TRBD2 (5 bases). The V gene's germline CDR1 is DFQATT and CDR2 SNEGSKA (reference sequence). The CDR3 runs to 17 residues. V lost 1 base and J lost 2, with 18 bases in between. CDR3 nucleotide sequence: TGCAGTGCTAGAGTGGTAGAGGAGGCGTTTTCCAAAAACATTCAGTACTTC. This codes for CSARVVEEAFSKNIQYF.

The rearrangement joins TRBV29-1 to TRBJ1-4; TRBD1 is a possible D gene (6 bases). V was trimmed by 4 bases and J by 8 bases, leaving 14 bases between them. Germline CDR1 SQVTM, CDR2 ANQGSEA. The CDR3 length is 13 residues. In DNA, the CDR3 is TGCAGCGTTGGGGCTGGCAGGGGCGAAAAACTGTTTTTT. It translates to CSVGAGRGEKLFF.

The table lists this clonotype with a few counts. The chain joins TRBV6-2 or TRBV6-3 to TRBJ1-4, with a weak D call TRBD1 (5 bases). V was cut by 5 bases and J by 0 bases, with 13 bases left in between. Germline-derived CDR1 and CDR2 are MNHEY and SVGEGT. The CDR3 sequence is 16 residues long. The CDR3 nucleotides read TGTGCCAGCAGTCGACAGAGGCTTGCAACTAATGAAAAACTGTTTTTT. It specifies CASSRQRLATNEKLFF.

The chain employs TRBV7-2 and TRBJ2-3; D might be TRBD2 (5 bases). Germline lookup yields CDR1 SGHTA and CDR2 FQGNSA. The CDR3 spans 13 residues. The ends were cut back, 3 bases at V and 3 bases at J, with 7 bases in the middle. The CDR3 loop is CASSFPGTDTQYF. DNA for the CDR3: TGTGCCAGCAGCTTTCCGGGGACAGATACGCAGTATTTT.

This clonotype has just a few counts. The chain has TRBV6-1 and TRBJ2-7; D is possibly TRBD1 (5 bases). The germline V and J ends were trimmed by 6 bases and 4 bases, with 19 bases remaining between them. This CDR3 has 15 amino acids. Germline CDR1 and CDR2: MNHNS and SASEGT. The CDR3: CASSTDSLVWYEQYF. CDR3 DNA sequence: TGTGCCAGCAGCACAGACAGCTTGGTTTGGTACGAGCAGTACTTC.

The V call is TRBV5-5, the J call TRBJ2-7; the D is unclear. The CDR3 has 15 amino acids. The germline V and J ends were trimmed by 4 bases and 0 bases, with 14 bases remaining between them. The germline V gene has CDR1 SGHKS and CDR2 YYEKEE (reference sequence). The CDR3 is CASSGPGFSSYEQYF. The CDR3, as DNA: TGTGCCAGCAGCGGACCTGGGTTTAGCTCCTACGAGCAGTACTTC. The full variable domain, completed using reference TRBV5-5 and TRBJ2-7, is DAGVTQSPTHLIKTRGQQVTLRCSPISGHKSVSWYQQVLGQGPQFIFQYYEKEERGRGNFPDRFSARQFPNYSSELNVNALLLGDSALYLCASSGPGFSSYEQYFGPGTRLTVT.

The V gene is TRBV20-1, the J gene TRBJ2-3, with 7 bases fitting TRBD1. The V segment lost 5 bases and the J segment 1 base; nucleotides outside the gene matches: 0. CDR1 and CDR2 (germline): DFQATT, SNEGSKA (reference sequence). CDR3 length: 12 amino acids. The CDR3 reads CSAGTGTDTQYF. CDR3 nucleotide sequence: TGCAGTGCTGGGACAGGCACAGATACGCAGTATTTT.

This clonotype was seen repeatedly, ten times or more. The chain couples TRBV5-1 to TRBJ2-3; D remains unclear. Germline CDR1 SGHRS, CDR2 YFSETQ. The V end was cut by 0 bases, the J end by 6 bases, with 8 bases between. CDR3 size: 13 residues. In DNA, the CDR3 is TGCGCCAGCAGCTTGGCCGGGTTGGATACGCAGTATTTT. Translating gives CASSLAGLDTQYF.

The CDR3 sequence is CASSLGGGRNYGYTF. CDR3 DNA sequence: TGTGCCAGCAGCTTAGGGGGTGGTCGGAACTATGGCTACACCTTC. The chain combines TRBV7-2 with TRBJ1-2; D ambiguous. Trimming cost V 1 base and J 2 bases, with 11 bases left between them. The CDR3 has 15 amino acids. The germline CDR1 and CDR2 sequences are SGHTA and FQGNSA.

This clonotype has more than one count but fewer than ten. The V gene is TRBV7-7, the J gene TRBJ1-1; D gene ambiguous. Per the germline V gene, CDR1 is SSHAT and CDR2 is FNYEAQ (reference sequence). This CDR3 has 13 amino acids. V was clipped by 3 bases and J by 3 bases, with 8 bases between them. CDR3 loop: CASSFTVDTEAFF. As DNA, the CDR3 is TGTGCCAGCAGCTTTACCGTGGACACTGAAGCTTTCTTT.

There are a few counts of this clonotype. The gene calls are TRBV20-1 and TRBJ2-7; 7 bases fit TRBD2. CDR3 length: 13 residues. Germline assignment: CDR1 DFQATT and CDR2 SNEGSKA (reference sequence). The CDR3: CSALAAGRYEQYF. The CDR3 nucleotides are TGCAGCGCCCTAGCGGCGGGTAGGTACGAGCAGTACTTC.

The V and J genes are TRBV19 and TRBJ2-5; TRBD1 might be the D (6 bases). V was shortened by 4 bases and J by 1 base, with 16 bases between the two germline ends. Germline V gives CDR1 LNHDA, CDR2 SQIVND (reference sequence). There are 16 residues in the CDR3. The CDR3 DNA sequence: TGTGCCAGTAGTACTCGACAGGCGACCCGCCAAGAGACCCAGTACTTC. As protein: CASSTRQATRQETQYF. The full variable domain, completed using reference TRBV19 and TRBJ2-5, is DGGITQSPKYLFRKEGQNVTLSCEQNLNHDAMYWYRQDPGQGLRLIYYSQIVNDFQKGDIAEGYSVSREKKESFPLTVTSAQKNPTAFYLCASSTRQATRQETQYFGPGTRLLVL.

This clonotype was detected only a few times. V and J are TRBV5-1 and TRBJ1-4; TRBD1 matches 10 bases. J lost 1 base, V lost 0 bases, and 3 bases had no gene match. The germline CDR1 and CDR2 sequences are SGHRS and YFSETQ. CDR3 size: 17 residues. The CDR3 loop is CASSLETGGITNEKLFF. For the CDR3, the DNA is TGCGCCAGCAGCTTGGAGACAGGGGGCATAACTAATGAAAAACTGTTTTTT. Full variable domain (rest looked up from reference TRBV5-1 and TRBJ1-4): KAGVTQTPRYLIKTRGQQVTLSCSPISGHRSVSWYQQTPGQGLQFLFEYFSETQRNKGNFPGRFSGRQFSNSRSEMNVSTLELGDSALYLCASSLETGGITNEKLFFGSGTQLSVL.

The rearrangement links TRBV3-2 to TRBJ2-6; no check of the table's D call, TRBD2, against the DNA was made. TRBV3-2 is an annotated pseudogene. CDR3 length equals 18 residues. Written as DNA, the CDR3 is TGTGCCAGCAGTGGAAGACTAGCGGGGGACTCTGGGGCCAACGTCCTGACTTTC. This gives the protein CASSGRLAGDSGANVLTF.